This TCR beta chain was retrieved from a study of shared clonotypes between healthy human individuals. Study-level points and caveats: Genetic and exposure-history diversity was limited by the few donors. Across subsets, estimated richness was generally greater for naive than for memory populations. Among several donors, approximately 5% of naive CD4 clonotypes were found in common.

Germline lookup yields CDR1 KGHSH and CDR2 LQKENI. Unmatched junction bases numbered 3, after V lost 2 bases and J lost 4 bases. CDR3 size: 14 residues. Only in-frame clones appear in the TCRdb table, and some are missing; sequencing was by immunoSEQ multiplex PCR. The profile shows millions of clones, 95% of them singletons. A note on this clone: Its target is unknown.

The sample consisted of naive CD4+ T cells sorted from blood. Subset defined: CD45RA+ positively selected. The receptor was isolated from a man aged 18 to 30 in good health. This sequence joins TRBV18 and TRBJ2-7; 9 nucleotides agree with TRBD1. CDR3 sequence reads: CASSPTGGEYEQYF. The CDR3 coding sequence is TGTGCCAGCTCACCAACAGGGGGCGAGTACGAGCAGTACTTC.